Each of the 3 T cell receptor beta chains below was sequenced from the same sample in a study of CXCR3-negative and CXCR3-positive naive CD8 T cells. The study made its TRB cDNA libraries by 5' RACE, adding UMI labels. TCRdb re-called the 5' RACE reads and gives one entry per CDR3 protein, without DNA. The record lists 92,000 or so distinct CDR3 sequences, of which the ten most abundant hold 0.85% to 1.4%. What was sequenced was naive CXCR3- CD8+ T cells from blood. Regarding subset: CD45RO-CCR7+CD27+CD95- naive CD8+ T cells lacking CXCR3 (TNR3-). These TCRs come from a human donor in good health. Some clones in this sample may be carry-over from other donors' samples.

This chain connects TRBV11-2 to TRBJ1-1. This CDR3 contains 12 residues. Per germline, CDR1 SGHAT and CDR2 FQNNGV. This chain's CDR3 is CASILGNTEAFF. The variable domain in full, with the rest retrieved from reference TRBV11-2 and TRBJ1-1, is EAGVAQSPRYKIIEKRQSVAFWCNPISGHATLYWYQQILGQGPKLLIQFQNNGVVDDSQLPKDRFSAERLKGVDSTLKIQPAKLEDSAVYLCASILGNTEAFFGQGTRLTVV.

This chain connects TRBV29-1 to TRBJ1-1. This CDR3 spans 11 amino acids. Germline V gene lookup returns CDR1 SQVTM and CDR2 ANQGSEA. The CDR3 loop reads CSVVRGHEAFF.

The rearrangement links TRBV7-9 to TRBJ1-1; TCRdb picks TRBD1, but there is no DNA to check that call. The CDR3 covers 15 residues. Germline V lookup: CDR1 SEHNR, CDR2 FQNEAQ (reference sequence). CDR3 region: CASSPTLLKGDEAFF.